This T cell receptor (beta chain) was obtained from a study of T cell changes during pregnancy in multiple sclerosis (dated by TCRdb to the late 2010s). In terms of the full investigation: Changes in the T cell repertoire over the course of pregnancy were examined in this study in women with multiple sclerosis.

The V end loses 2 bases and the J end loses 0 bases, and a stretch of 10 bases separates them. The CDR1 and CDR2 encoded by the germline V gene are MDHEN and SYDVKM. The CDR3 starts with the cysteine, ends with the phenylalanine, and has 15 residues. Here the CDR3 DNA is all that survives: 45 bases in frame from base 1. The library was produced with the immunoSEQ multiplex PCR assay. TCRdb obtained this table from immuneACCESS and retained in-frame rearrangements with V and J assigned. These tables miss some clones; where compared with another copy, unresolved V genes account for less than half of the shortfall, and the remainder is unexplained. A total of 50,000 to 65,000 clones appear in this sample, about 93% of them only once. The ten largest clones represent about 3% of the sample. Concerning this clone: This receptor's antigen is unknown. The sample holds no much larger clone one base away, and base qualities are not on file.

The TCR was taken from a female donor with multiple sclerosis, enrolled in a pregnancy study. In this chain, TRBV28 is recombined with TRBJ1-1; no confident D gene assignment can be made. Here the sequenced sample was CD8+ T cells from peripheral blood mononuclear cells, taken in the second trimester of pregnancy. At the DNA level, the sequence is TGTGCCAGCAGTTTAAGTGTCGGTTTGAACACTGAAGCTTTCTTT. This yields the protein CASSLSVGLNTEAFF.